These 26 T cell receptor beta chains share one sample of origin, sequenced in a study of blood T cell repertoires in COVID-19. The assay was immunoSEQ multiplex PCR, and TCRdb's table has in-frame clones only and misses some. The sample has 250,000 to 300,000 clones, about 88% seen once. Sample: peripheral blood. Every receptor here comes from a woman aged 25 to 39 with COVID-19, enrolled during active disease.

The sample holds one count of this clone. V gene TRBV2 combines with J gene TRBJ2-5; 13 positions match TRBD2. The CDR3 has 17 residues. V gave up 5 bases and J gave up 3 bases; unmatched junction bases: 9. Germline V gene lookup returns CDR1 SNHLY and CDR2 FYNNEI. The CDR3 DNA reads as TGTGCCAGCAGTAAGACTAGCGGGAGGAGCTATAAAGAGACCCAGTACTTC. This encodes CASSKTSGRSYKETQYF.

The chain is built from TRBV6-5 and TRBJ2-2; possibly TRBD1 for D (6 bases). Trimming removed 2 bases at V and 0 bases at J, with 10 bases between. Germline loops: CDR1 MNHEY, CDR2 SVGAGI. The CDR3 extends over 16 amino acids. CDR3 sequence reads: CASSYRGQPNTGELFF. The CDR3 DNA is TGTGCCAGCAGTTACCGAGGACAGCCGAACACCGGGGAGCTGTTTTTT.

Only one count was recorded for this clone. J is TRBJ2-5 and V is TRBV28; TRBD2 might be the D (5 bases). This CDR3 is built from 16 residues. V was pared by 4 bases and J by 0 bases, with 15 bases between. CDR1 and CDR2 from the germline V gene are MDHEN and SYDVKM. This chain's CDR3 is CASSSSITRYQETQYF. For the CDR3, the DNA is TGTGCCAGCAGTTCCTCGATCACTAGATACCAAGAGACCCAGTACTTC.

The CDR3 region has the DNA TGTGCCACCAGCAGAGATCGCGGAGCCAATGGCTACACCTTC. Residues: CATSRDRGANGYTF. The chain joins TRBV15 to TRBJ1-2; D remains unclear. Germline values: CDR1 LNHNV, CDR2 YYDKDF (reference sequence). The CDR3 runs 14 residues. The V end was cut by 0 bases, the J end by 6 bases, with 11 bases between.

This chain joins TRBV30 and TRBJ1-6, with unresolved D. The germline V gene encodes CDR1 GTSNPN and CDR2 SVGIG (reference sequence). The V end was cut by 4 bases, the J end by 2 bases, with 9 bases between. The CDR3 covers 14 residues. DNA of the CDR3: TGTGCCTGGAAGGAGGCCCCCTATAATTCACCCCTCCACTTT. This encodes CAWKEAPYNSPLHF.

The genes are TRBV5-4 and TRBJ1-2, with TRBD1 as a possible D gene (5 bases). This CDR3 has 15 residues. Germline V gene lookup returns CDR1 SGHNT and CDR2 YYREEE (reference sequence). V lost 4 bases to trimming and J lost 0 bases, with 13 bases between them. In nucleotides, the CDR3 is TGTGCCAGCAGCCCGGCAGGGTTAGCTAACTATGGCTACACCTTC. Its protein is CASSPAGLANYGYTF.

The sample holds one count of this clone. The chain carries TRBV19 and TRBJ2-1; tentatively, D is TRBD2 (5 bases). Germline assignment: CDR1 LNHDA and CDR2 SQIVND (reference sequence). There are 11 residues in the CDR3. Between the trimmed V and J ends, which lost 6 bases and 7 bases, there was a span of 7 bases. In DNA form, the CDR3 reads TGTGCCAGTAGGAGGAGGAATGAGCAGTTCTTC. Translating it yields CASRRRNEQFF.

The rearrangement links TRBV4-3 to TRBJ1-4; a possible D gene is TRBD1 (6 bases). In germline, CDR1 is LGHNA, CDR2 YSLEER. The V end lost 1 base, the J end lost 7 bases, and 19 bases lay between the germline ends. The length of the CDR3 is 17 residues. Here the CDR3 reads CASSQGTHGGRGEKLFF. The DNA of the CDR3 is TGCGCCAGCAGCCAAGGGACACACGGGGGGCGGGGTGAAAAACTGTTTTTT.

The chain couples TRBV18 to TRBJ1-1; weak D call: TRBD1 (5 bases). From germline, CDR1 is KGHSH and CDR2 LQKENI. CDR3 length: 15 amino acids. V was clipped by 3 bases and J by 4 bases, with 15 bases between them. The CDR3 region is CASSPPQVGGTEAFF. The CDR3, as DNA: TGTGCCAGCTCACCCCCACAGGTGGGAGGCACTGAAGCTTTCTTT.

This chain links TRBV28 with TRBJ2-4; D is perhaps TRBD1 (5 bases). Trimming stripped 2 bases from V and 6 bases from J, with 8 bases between. The CDR3 is 13 amino acids. The germline gives CDR1 MDHEN, CDR2 SYDVKM. In DNA form, the CDR3 reads TGTGCCAGCAGTTTAGGGGCAACAAACATTCAGTACTTC. Translating gives CASSLGATNIQYF.

A few counts support this clone. J is TRBJ1-1 and V is TRBV25-1; TRBD1 might be the D (6 bases). Germline V gene lookup returns CDR1 MGHDK and CDR2 SYGVNS. V shed 1 base and J shed 7 bases, with 16 bases lying between them. The CDR3 spans 15 residues. The CDR3 loop reads CASSELAGERSEAFF. CDR3 nucleotides: TGTGCCAGCAGTGAATTGGCAGGGGAGCGGAGTGAAGCTTTCTTT.

The chain couples TRBV15 to TRBJ2-1, with 10 bases identical to TRBD1. Trimming took 7 bases from V and 4 from J; bases not matched to a gene: 7. The germline V gene encodes CDR1 LNHNV and CDR2 YYDKDF (reference sequence). The CDR3 is 15 residues long. CDR3 loop: CATNEGQGDYNEQFF. DNA of the CDR3: TGTGCCACCAACGAAGGACAGGGGGATTACAATGAGCAGTTCTTC.

The chain links TRBV9 to TRBJ2-7; D might be TRBD1 (6 bases). The V and J ends lost 0 bases and 3 bases respectively, with 19 bases between them. This CDR3 is built from 17 residues. From germline, CDR1 is SGDLS and CDR2 YYNGEE. CDR3 in amino acids: CASSVDGGGGAFYEQYF. As DNA, the CDR3 is TGTGCCAGCAGCGTAGATGGGGGCGGCGGAGCCTTCTACGAGCAGTACTTC.

The chain has TRBV10-1 and TRBJ2-1; TRBD1 is a possible D gene (6 bases). CDR1 WNHNN and CDR2 SYGVQD come from the germline V gene (reference sequence). With 4 bases removed from V and 6 bases from J, the gap between germline ends came to 13 bases. The CDR3 runs to 14 residues. CDR3 coding DNA: TGCGCCAGCAGTGTGGCAGGGGCGCTCAATGAGCAGTTCTTC. It yields the protein CASSVAGALNEQFF.

The V and J genes are TRBV7-2 and TRBJ2-5, with 13 bases lining up with TRBD2. There are 17 residues in the CDR3. With 5 bases clipped from V and 5 bases from J, the junction kept 11 bases outside the gene matches. The V gene's germline CDR1 is SGHTA and CDR2 FQGNSA. CDR3 nucleotide sequence: TGTGCCAGCAGCCAGGGCCCACTAGCGGGAGGGCTGGAGACCCAGTACTTC. This translates into CASSQGPLAGGLETQYF. The entire variable domain, with the rest obtained from reference TRBV7-2 and TRBJ2-5, is as follows: GAGVSQSPSNKVTEKGKDVELRCDPISGHTALYWYRQSLGQGLEFLIYFQGNSAPDKSGLPSDRFSAERTGGSVSTLTIQRTQQEDSAVYLCASSQGPLAGGLETQYFGPGTRLLVL.

The rearrangement joins TRBV2 to TRBJ2-1, with TRBD2 matching over 9 bases. From germline, CDR1 is SNHLY and CDR2 FYNNEI. J gave up 5 bases and V 3 bases, and 5 bases lay outside the gene matches. The CDR3 extends over 15 amino acids. CDR3 nucleotide sequence: TGTGCCAGCAGTGAGGCGGGAGGGCCTCACAATGAGCAGTTCTTC. This sequence encodes CASSEAGGPHNEQFF. Variable domain in full (rest from reference TRBV2 and TRBJ2-1): EPEVTQTPSHQVTQMGQEVILRCVPISNHLYFYWYRQILGQKVEFLVSFYNNEISEKSEIFDDQFSVERPDGSNFTLKIRSTKLEDSAMYFCASSEAGGPHNEQFFGPGTRLTVL.

This chain uses TRBV5-1 with TRBJ2-7; D perhaps matches TRBD1 (6 bases). V lost 5 bases to trimming and J lost 3 bases, with 18 bases between them. The CDR3 is 15 residues long. CDR1 is SGHRS, CDR2 YFSETQ, per germline. As DNA, the CDR3 is TGCGCCAGCAGAGAAAATCCGGGACAATACTACGAGCAGTACTTC. Protein sequence: CASRENPGQYYEQYF.

In DNA, the CDR3 is TGTGCCAGTACTCTAGCGGGGGGACTCACAGATACGCAGTATTTT. Protein sequence: CASTLAGGLTDTQYF. The chain combines TRBV19 with TRBJ2-3; 11 positions agree with TRBD2. The V segment lost 7 bases and the J segment 2 bases; nucleotides outside the gene matches: 5. The CDR3 contains 15 residues. CDR1 and CDR2 (germline): LNHDA, SQIVND (reference sequence).

This clone appeared once. The V and J genes are TRBV4-1 and TRBJ2-2; D is undetermined. The CDR3 loop spans 16 amino acids. Trimming removed 2 bases at V and 0 bases at J, with 10 bases between. The germline V gene encodes CDR1 MGHRA and CDR2 YSYEKL. The CDR3 region has the DNA TGCGCCAGCAGCCAAACGCAGGTTACGAACACCGGGGAGCTGTTTTTT. It encodes CASSQTQVTNTGELFF.

V gene TRBV6-5 combines with J gene TRBJ2-7, with 11 bases fitting TRBD1. Trimming took 7 bases from V and 7 from J; bases not matched to a gene: 6. Germline values: CDR1 MNHEY, CDR2 SVGAGI. This CDR3 is 13 amino acids long. CDR3 in DNA: TGTGCCAGCAAGGGGACAGGGGGAGTTGAGCAGTACTTC. It yields the protein CASKGTGGVEQYF.

The V gene is TRBV13, the J gene TRBJ2-2, with unresolved D. The CDR3 has 15 amino acids. V lost 6 bases and J lost 4, with 15 bases in between. Looked up from germline, CDR1 is PRHDT and CDR2 is FYEKMQ (reference sequence). The DNA of the CDR3 is TGTGCCAGCAGTCTAGTCCATTCGACCACCGGGGAGCTGTTTTTT. It encodes CASSLVHSTTGELFF.

The V and J genes are TRBV19 and TRBJ1-6; 9 bases line up with TRBD1. V was pared by 6 bases and J by 7 bases, with 10 bases of the junction left unmatched. CDR1 and CDR2 from the germline V gene are LNHDA and SQIVND (reference sequence). CDR3 length: 16 residues. In nucleotides, the CDR3 is TGTGCCAGTAGACCCCGGGACAGGGATCGGAATTCACCCCTCCACTTT. This gives the protein CASRPRDRDRNSPLHF.

The chain links TRBV3-1 (or the pseudogene TRBV3-2) to TRBJ1-1; D is possibly TRBD1 (6 bases). The CDR3 totals 12 residues. The V gene's germline CDR1 is LGHDT and CDR2 YNNKEL (reference sequence). Trimming removed 4 bases at V and 3 bases at J, with 6 bases between. The chain's CDR3 is CASSPGDTEAFF. The CDR3 nucleotides are TGTGCCAGCAGCCCAGGGGACACTGAAGCTTTCTTT.

This chain uses TRBV2 with TRBJ2-2, with D maybe TRBD2 (5 bases). Germline CDR1 SNHLY, CDR2 FYNNEI. The CDR3 has 13 amino acids. The ends were cut back, 8 bases at V and 1 base at J, with 8 bases in the middle. The CDR3 is CASCRENTGELFF. The CDR3 DNA sequence: TGTGCCAGCTGCCGGGAGAACACCGGGGAGCTGTTTTTT.

The chain uses TRBV15 and TRBJ1-2; D is perhaps TRBD1 (5 bases). CDR3 length: 14 residues. Germline CDR1 and CDR2: LNHNV and YYDKDF (reference sequence). The V end was cut by 2 bases, the J end by 3 bases, with 10 bases between. The CDR3, as DNA: TGTGCCACCAGCAGACTAGGAGGGGACTATGGCTACACCTTC. Its protein is CATSRLGGDYGYTF. Supplemented by reference TRBV15 and TRBJ1-2, the full variable domain reads DAMVIQNPRYQVTQFGKPVTLSCSQTLNHNVMYWYQQKSSQAPKLLFHYYDKDFNNEADTPDNFQSRRPNTSFCFLDIRSPGLGDTAMYLCATSRLGGDYGYTFGSGTRLTVV.

The chain recombines TRBV2 with TRBJ2-5; D call uncertain. The CDR3 covers 12 residues. Trimming left V 7 bases short and J 2 bases short, with 8 bases between. CDR1 and CDR2 from the germline V gene are SNHLY and FYNNEI. The CDR3 sequence: CASIAIQETQYF. The CDR3 DNA is TGTGCCAGCATAGCAATACAAGAGACCCAGTACTTC.